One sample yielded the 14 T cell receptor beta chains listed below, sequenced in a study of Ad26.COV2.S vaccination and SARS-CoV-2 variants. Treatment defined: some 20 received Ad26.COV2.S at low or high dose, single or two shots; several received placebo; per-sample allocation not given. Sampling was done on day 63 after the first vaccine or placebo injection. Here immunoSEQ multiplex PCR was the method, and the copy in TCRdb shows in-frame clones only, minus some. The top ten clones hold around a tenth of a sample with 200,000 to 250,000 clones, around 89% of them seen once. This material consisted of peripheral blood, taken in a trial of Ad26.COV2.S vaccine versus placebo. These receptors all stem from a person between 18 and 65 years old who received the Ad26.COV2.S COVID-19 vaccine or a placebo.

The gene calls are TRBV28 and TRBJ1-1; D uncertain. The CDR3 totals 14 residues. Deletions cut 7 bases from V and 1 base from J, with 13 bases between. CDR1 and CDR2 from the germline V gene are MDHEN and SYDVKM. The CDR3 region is CASTLATSNTEAFF. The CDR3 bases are TGTGCCAGCACTCTGGCCACTTCGAACACTGAAGCTTTCTTT.

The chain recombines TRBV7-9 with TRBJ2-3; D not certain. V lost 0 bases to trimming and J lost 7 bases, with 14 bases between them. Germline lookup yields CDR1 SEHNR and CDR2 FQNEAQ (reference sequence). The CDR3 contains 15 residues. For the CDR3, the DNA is TGTGCCAGCAGCTTAGCGTCGGGCCCGATGTATACGCAGTATTTT. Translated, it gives CASSLASGPMYTQYF.

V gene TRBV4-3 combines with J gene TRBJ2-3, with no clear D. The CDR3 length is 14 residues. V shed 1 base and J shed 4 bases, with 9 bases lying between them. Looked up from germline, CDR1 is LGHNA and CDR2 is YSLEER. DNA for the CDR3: TGCGCCAGCAGCCAAGCCATCCTGGCAGATACGCAGTATTTT. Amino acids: CASSQAILADTQYF.

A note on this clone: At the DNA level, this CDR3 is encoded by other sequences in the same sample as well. The CDR3 DNA follows: TGCAGCGTTGGCGGGGGGCGGGGGGCGTACGAGCAGTACTTC. Translating it yields CSVGGGRGAYEQYF. This sequence joins TRBV29-1 and TRBJ2-7; 8 bases line up with TRBD2. The CDR3 spans 14 residues. The germline CDR1 and CDR2 sequences are SQVTM and ANQGSEA. J gave up 4 bases and V 4 bases, and 9 bases lay outside the gene matches.

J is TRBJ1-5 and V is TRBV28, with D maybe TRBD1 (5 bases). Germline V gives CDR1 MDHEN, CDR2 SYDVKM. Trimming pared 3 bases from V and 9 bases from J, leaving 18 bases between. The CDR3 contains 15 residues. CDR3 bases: TGTGCCAGCAGTTTTGGAGGGACCTCCGGACTGCCCCAGCATTTT. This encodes CASSFGGTSGLPQHF.

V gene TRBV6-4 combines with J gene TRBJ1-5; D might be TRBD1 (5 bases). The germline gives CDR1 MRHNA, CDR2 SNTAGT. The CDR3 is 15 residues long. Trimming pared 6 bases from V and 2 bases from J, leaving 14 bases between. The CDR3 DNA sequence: TGTGCCAGCAGCCTTAGGGGAGGAGGCAATCAGCCCCAGCATTTT. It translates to CASSLRGGGNQPQHF.

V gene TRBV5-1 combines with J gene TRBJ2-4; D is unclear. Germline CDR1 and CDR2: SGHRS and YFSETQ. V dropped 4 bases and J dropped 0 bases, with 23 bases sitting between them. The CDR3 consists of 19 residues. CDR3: CASSPGFRSDSLAKNIQYF. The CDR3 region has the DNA TGCGCCAGCAGCCCCGGATTTCGGTCAGACTCTTTAGCCAAAAACATTCAGTACTTC.

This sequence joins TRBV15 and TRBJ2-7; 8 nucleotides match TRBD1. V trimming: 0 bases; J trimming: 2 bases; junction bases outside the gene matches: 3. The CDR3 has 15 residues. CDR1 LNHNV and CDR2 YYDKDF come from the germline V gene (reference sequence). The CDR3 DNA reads TGTGCCACCAGCAGAGAGAGGACAGGGACCTACGAGCAGTACTTC. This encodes CATSRERTGTYEQYF.

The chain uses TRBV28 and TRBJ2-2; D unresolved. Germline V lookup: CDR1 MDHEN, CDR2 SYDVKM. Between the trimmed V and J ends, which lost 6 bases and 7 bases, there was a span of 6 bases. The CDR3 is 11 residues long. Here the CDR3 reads CASRRSGELFF. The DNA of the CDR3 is TGTGCCAGCAGGCGTAGCGGGGAGCTGTTTTTT.

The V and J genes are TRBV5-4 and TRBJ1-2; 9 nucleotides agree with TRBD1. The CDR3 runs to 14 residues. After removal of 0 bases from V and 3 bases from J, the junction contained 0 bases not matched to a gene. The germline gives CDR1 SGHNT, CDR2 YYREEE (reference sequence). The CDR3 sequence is CASSLGQGDYGYTF. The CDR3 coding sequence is TGTGCCAGCAGCTTGGGACAGGGGGACTATGGCTACACCTTC. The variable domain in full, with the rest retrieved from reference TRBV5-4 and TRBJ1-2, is ETGVTQSPTHLIKTRGQQVTLRCSSQSGHNTVSWYQQALGQGPQFIFQYYREEENGRGNFPPRFSGLQFPNYSSELNVNALELDDSALYLCASSLGQGDYGYTFGSGTRLTVV.

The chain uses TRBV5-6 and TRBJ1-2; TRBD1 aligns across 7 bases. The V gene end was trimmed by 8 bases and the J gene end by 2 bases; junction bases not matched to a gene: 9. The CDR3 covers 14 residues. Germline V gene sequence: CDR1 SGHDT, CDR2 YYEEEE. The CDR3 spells CASKPPGGNYGYTF. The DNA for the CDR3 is TGTGCCAGTAAGCCACCAGGGGGAAACTATGGCTACACCTTC.

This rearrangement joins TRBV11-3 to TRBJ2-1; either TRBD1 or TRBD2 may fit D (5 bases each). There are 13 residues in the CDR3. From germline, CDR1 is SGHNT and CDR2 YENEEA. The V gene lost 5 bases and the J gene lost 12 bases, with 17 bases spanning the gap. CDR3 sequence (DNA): TGTGCCAGCAGCCCCGAGGGGCCAACCGGGCAGTTCTTC. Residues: CASSPEGPTGQFF.

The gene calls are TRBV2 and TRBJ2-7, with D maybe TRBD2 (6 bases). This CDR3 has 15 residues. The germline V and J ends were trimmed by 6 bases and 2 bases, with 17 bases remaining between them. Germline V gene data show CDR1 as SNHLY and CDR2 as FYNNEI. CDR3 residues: CASRRPGDQAYEQYF. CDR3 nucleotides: TGTGCCAGCAGACGGCCGGGAGACCAGGCCTACGAGCAGTACTTC.

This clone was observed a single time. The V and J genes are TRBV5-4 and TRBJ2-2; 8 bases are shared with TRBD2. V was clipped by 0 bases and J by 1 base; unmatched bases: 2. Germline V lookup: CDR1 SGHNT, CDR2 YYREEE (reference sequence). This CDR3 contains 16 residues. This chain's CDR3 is CASSLVAGRNTGELFF. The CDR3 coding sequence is TGTGCCAGCAGCTTGGTAGCGGGAAGGAACACCGGGGAGCTGTTTTTT. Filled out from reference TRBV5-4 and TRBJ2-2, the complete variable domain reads ETGVTQSPTHLIKTRGQQVTLRCSSQSGHNTVSWYQQALGQGPQFIFQYYREEENGRGNFPPRFSGLQFPNYSSELNVNALELDDSALYLCASSLVAGRNTGELFFGEGSRLTVL.